This T cell receptor (beta chain) was identified in a study of tumor-infiltrating lymphocytes in primary liver carcinoma. In the study overall: Tumors were staged T1-T3 N0M0 and measured roughly 4 to 10 cm across. Each sample had roughly 3.5 to 7.5 million productive TCRbeta reads regardless of tissue type. General study findings and limits: Top clones occupying all five tumor regions numbered only about 7-25%.

Between about 20 and 30 mg of unsorted bulk tissue served as the source from which RNA and DNA were co-extracted. In the case of this clonotype: The target antigen is unknown. Lacking the conserved final phenylalanine or tryptophan, this CDR3 likely reflects a read error. The DNA is omitted, as the CDR3 cannot be located on it reliably, and the CDR3 follows TCRdb's listing.

Constant-region priming of around 500 ng total RNA yielded TCR beta cDNA. Libraries covering TCR beta were generated through three nested multiplex PCR rounds (using a slightly modified ARM-PCR). Two initial PCR rounds of about 10 cycles each paired TRBV1-TRBV30 forward primers with a C-beta reverse primer. From the multiplex PCR reads, TCRdb called clonotypes with MiXCR, one entry per CDR3 protein. The sample lists 20,000 to 30,000 distinct CDR3 sequences; 75% to 80% were seen once. Germline CDR1 MGHRA, CDR2 YSYEKL. The CDR3 comprises 13 residues, both ends counted. Sequenced input: liver tumor tissue from sampling region 3. Documented subset: tumor region T3, left-lateral pole. This chain joins TRBV4-1 and TRBJ2-7; the D call TRBD1 from the table was never checked on the DNA. This TCR came from a man in his forties with primary liver carcinoma and hepatitis B virus infection. The CDR3 reads CASSPGRWYERYL.